The clone carrying this TCR beta chain was detected a few times. Its antigen is not known. This sample was included in a study of tumor and adjacent non-tumor tissue in lung cancer. Overall study context: Patients were aged about 31 to 85, approximately ten men and about 5 women, stage I to III. Samples averaged around 4.2 million productive TCRbeta reads each.

CDR1 is SGHAT, CDR2 FQNNGV, per germline. V was trimmed by 0 bases and J by 1 base, leaving 7 bases between them. This CDR3 is built from 16 residues. Three rounds of nested PCR, following a modified ARM-PCR protocol, produced the TCRbeta library. MiXCR, run by TCRdb on the multiplex PCR reads, gives a single entry per CDR3 protein. The sample carries 40,000 to 50,000 distinct CDR3 sequences, 64% recorded once. This sample's RNA came from whole unsorted tissue. Distant lung tissue was collected more than 3 cm away from the tumor edge. Study-level results: Tumor repertoires had a smaller top 100 clone share than normal lung.

This rearrangement joins TRBV11-2 to TRBJ2-6; possible D gene TRBD2, 5 bases. The clonotype originates from a woman aged 65 to 85 with non-small cell lung cancer. What was sequenced was distant non-tumor lung tissue. CDR3 in DNA: TGTGCCAGCAGCTTAGATCGGGGTTCTGGGGCCAACGTCCTGACTTTC. It yields the protein CASSLDRGSGANVLTF.